The 13 T cell receptor beta chains below all came from one sample that was sequenced in a study of control samples from healthy donors and cancer patients. This table comes from immunoSEQ multiplex PCR, and its TCRdb copy is limited to in-frame clones, with some not included. In the table there are approximately 100,000 clones, approximately 81% of which are singletons. Sequenced sample: blood. The receptor source for this set is a woman aged 40 to 49 in good health.

The genes are TRBV9 and TRBJ2-1, with 7 bases lining up with TRBD1. Germline trimming cut 4 bases from V and 8 bases from J; bases unmatched to any gene: 6. The germline gives CDR1 SGDLS, CDR2 YYNGEE. This CDR3 spans 13 amino acids. CDR3 DNA: TGTGCCAGCAGCATCGACAGGGTGGATGAGCAGTTCTTC. It specifies CASSIDRVDEQFF. The complete variable domain, with remaining parts taken from reference TRBV9 and TRBJ2-1, reads DSGVTQTPKHLITATGQRVTLRCSPRSGDLSVYWYQQSLDQGLQFLIQYYNGEERAKGNILERFSAQQFPDLHSELNLSSLELGDSALYFCASSIDRVDEQFFGPGTRLTVL.

The chain joins TRBV3-1 (or the pseudogene TRBV3-2) to TRBJ2-7, with 9 bases fitting TRBD1. Germline trimming cut 4 bases from V and 3 bases from J; bases unmatched to any gene: 4. The CDR3 sequence is 14 residues long. Germline CDR1 is LGHDT and CDR2 is YNNKEL (reference sequence). This CDR3 is CASSLGTGIYEQYF. The DNA for the CDR3 is TGTGCCAGCAGCCTTGGGACAGGGATCTACGAGCAGTACTTC.

This clone occurred once. V gene TRBV12-5 combines with J gene TRBJ1-2; 8 bases are shared with TRBD1. Germline V CDR1 and CDR2: LGHNT, FRNRAP. This CDR3 is 17 amino acids long. J gave up 2 bases and V 2 bases, and 10 bases lay outside the gene matches. CDR3 DNA: TGTGCTAGTGGTTTGATAGTCCCGGGACAGGCCAACTATGGCTACACCTTC. Protein sequence: CASGLIVPGQANYGYTF.

J is TRBJ1-3 and V is TRBV6-5; a possible D gene is TRBD1 (5 bases). CDR1 is MNHEY and CDR2 is SVGAGI in the germline V gene. Trimming took off 7 bases at V and 0 bases at J, with 10 bases between the two ends. This CDR3 spans 14 amino acids. CDR3 sequence: CASTAGSSGNTIYF. CDR3 coding DNA: TGTGCCAGCACCGCAGGGAGCTCTGGAAACACCATATATTTT.

The CDR3 loop reads CASSYSTTRGLYEQYF. In DNA form, the CDR3 reads TGTGCCAGCAGTTACTCGACTACCAGGGGGCTCTACGAGCAGTACTTC. The chain recombines TRBV6-6 with TRBJ2-7; the match to TRBD1 covers 8 bases. With 0 bases clipped from V and 3 bases from J, the junction kept 7 bases outside the gene matches. The CDR3 has 16 amino acids. Germline V gives CDR1 MNHNY, CDR2 SVGAGI (reference sequence).

V and J are TRBV7-9 and TRBJ2-3, with 9 bases aligning to TRBD1. The CDR3 is made up of 16 amino acids. Germline V gene data show CDR1 as SEHNR and CDR2 as FQNEAQ (reference sequence). V gave up 5 bases and J gave up 0 bases; unmatched junction bases: 6. CDR3 bases: TGTGCCAGCAGCCCGGCCGGGACAGGGAGCACAGATACGCAGTATTTT. This encodes CASSPAGTGSTDTQYF.

The rearrangement uses TRBV5-6 and TRBJ1-1; D gene ambiguous. The CDR3 spans 15 residues. Germline lookup yields CDR1 SGHDT and CDR2 YYEEEE. V was trimmed by 5 bases and J by 1 base, leaving 15 bases between them. In DNA form, the CDR3 reads TGTGCCAGCAGTGTGGGTTACCCTACGAACACTGAAGCTTTCTTT. Its protein is CASSVGYPTNTEAFF.

This sequence joins TRBV6-6 and TRBJ1-1, with D hard to call. Germline V gene lookup returns CDR1 MNHNY and CDR2 SVGAGI (reference sequence). V was clipped by 6 bases and J by 5 bases, with 10 bases between them. This CDR3 is built from 12 residues. The CDR3 protein is CASRSVRTEAFF. DNA of the CDR3: TGTGCCAGCAGGTCAGTCAGAACTGAAGCTTTCTTT.

V is TRBV5-4 and J is TRBJ2-7; maybe TRBD1 (6 bases). The CDR3 sequence is 15 residues long. From germline, CDR1 is SGHNT and CDR2 YYREEE (reference sequence). V was pared by 3 bases and J by 6 bases, with 19 bases between. CDR3 nucleotide sequence: TGTGCCAGCAGCTGGGGAAGGTCGGGACACGGCGAGCAGTACTTC. The encoded protein is CASSWGRSGHGEQYF.

V and J are TRBV29-1 and TRBJ1-2, with D possibly matching TRBD1 (5 bases). CDR3 length: 11 amino acids. Trimming pared 7 bases from V and 3 bases from J, leaving 9 bases between. Germline V CDR1 and CDR2: SQVTM, ANQGSEA. CDR3 sequence reads: CSGRGDYGYTF. CDR3 nucleotides: TGCAGCGGGAGAGGGGACTATGGCTACACCTTC.

This clone was detected once. V usage is TRBV19 and J usage is TRBJ2-3, with D maybe TRBD2 (6 bases). CDR1 LNHDA and CDR2 SQIVND come from the germline V gene (reference sequence). Trimming removed 3 bases from V and 6 bases from J, with 13 bases in between. This CDR3 is built from 14 residues. The CDR3 bases are TGTGCCAGTAGTATTGTCGGAGCGGGCGATACGCAGTATTTT. As protein: CASSIVGAGDTQYF.

The rearrangement joins TRBV6-5 to TRBJ2-2; D possibly matches TRBD1 or TRBD2 (6 bases each). CDR1 is MNHEY, CDR2 SVGAGI, per germline. The CDR3 has 15 amino acids. V was cut by 7 bases and J by 4 bases, with 16 bases left in between. The CDR3 here is CASKEGGRGTGELFF. CDR3 nucleotide sequence: TGTGCCAGCAAGGAAGGGGGGCGCGGCACCGGGGAGCTGTTTTTT.

The V call is TRBV6-5, the J call TRBJ1-6, with TRBD1 matching over 7 bases. Germline lookup yields CDR1 MNHEY and CDR2 SVGAGI. The ends lost 2 bases at V and 10 bases at J; junction bases unmatched: 2. The CDR3 extends over 13 amino acids. This CDR3 is CASSYRGLSPLHF. CDR3 nucleotides: TGTGCCAGCAGTTACAGGGGGCTCTCACCCCTCCACTTT.